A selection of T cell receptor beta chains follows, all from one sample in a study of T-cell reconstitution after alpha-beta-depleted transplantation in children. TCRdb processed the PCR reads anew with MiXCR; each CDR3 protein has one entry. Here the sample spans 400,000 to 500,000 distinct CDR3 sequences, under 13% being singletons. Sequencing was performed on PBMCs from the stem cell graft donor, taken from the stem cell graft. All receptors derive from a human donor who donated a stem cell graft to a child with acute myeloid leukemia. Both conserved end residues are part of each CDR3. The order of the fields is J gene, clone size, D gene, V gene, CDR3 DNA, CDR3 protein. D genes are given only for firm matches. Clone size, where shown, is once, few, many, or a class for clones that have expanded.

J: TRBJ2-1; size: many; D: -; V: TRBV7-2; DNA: TGTGCCAGCAGCTTAGCGGGTTCTTACAATGAGCAGTTCTTC; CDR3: CASSLAGSYNEQFF
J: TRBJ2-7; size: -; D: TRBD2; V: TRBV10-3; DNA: TGTGCCATCAAAGGACTAGCGGGAGTTTCCTACGAGCAGTACTTC; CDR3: CAIKGLAGVSYEQYF
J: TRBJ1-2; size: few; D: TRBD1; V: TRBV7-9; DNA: TGTGCCAGCAGCCCTGCGGGGACAGGGGGCCACGGCTACACCTTC; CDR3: CASSPAGTGGHGYTF
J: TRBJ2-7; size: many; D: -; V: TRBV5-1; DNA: TGCGCCAGCAGCTCGGGATCTTCCTACGAGCAGTACTTC; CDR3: CASSSGSSYEQYF
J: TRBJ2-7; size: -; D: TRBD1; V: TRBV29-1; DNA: TGCAGCGTCGCTCCTTGGACAGGGGTTTCATCCGAGCAGTACTTC; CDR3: CSVAPWTGVSSEQYF
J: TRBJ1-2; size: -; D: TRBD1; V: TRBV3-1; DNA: TGTGCCAGCAGCCAAGAGACAGGGTTCTATGGCTACACCTTC; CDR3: CASSQETGFYGYTF
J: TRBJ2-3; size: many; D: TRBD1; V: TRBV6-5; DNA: TGTGCCAGCGGCTACAGGGGTACAGATACGCAGTATTTT; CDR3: CASGYRGTDTQYF
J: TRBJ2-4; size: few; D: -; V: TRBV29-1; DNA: TGCAGCGTTGATTCGGCGGGAAACATTCAGTACTTC; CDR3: CSVDSAGNIQYF
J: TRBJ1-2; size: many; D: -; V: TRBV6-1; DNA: TGTGCCAGCAGTCCGCCGTTTAGGGGCGCACACTATGGCTACACCTTC; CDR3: CASSPPFRGAHYGYTF
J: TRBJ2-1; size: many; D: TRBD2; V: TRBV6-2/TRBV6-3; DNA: TGTGCCAGCAGTCCTAGCGGGATTTCGGGCAATGAGCAGTTCTTC; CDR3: CASSPSGISGNEQFF
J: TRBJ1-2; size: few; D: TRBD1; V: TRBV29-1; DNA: TGCAGCGTGTCAGGGGGCCGAGCTAACTATGGCTACACCTTC; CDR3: CSVSGGRANYGYTF
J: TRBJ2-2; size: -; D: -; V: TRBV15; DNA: TGTGCCACCACCAGGCTAACTAGCCTCGCGAACACCGGGGAGCTGTTTTTT; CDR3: CATTRLTSLANTGELFF
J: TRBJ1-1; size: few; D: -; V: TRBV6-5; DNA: TGTGCCAGCAGTTACGCAGGTTTCGGTGTAGCTGAAGCTTTCTTT; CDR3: CASSYAGFGVAEAFF
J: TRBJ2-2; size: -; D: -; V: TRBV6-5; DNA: TGTGCCAGCAGTTACGTTGGGCACGGGGAGCTGTTTTTT; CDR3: CASSYVGHGELFF
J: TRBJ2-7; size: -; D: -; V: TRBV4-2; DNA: TGTGCCAGCAGCCAGGGGACTTCCAGCTCCTACGAGCAGTACTTC; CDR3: CASSQGTSSSYEQYF
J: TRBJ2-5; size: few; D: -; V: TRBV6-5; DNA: TGTGCCAGCAGTAGACAGGACGGGGAGACCCAGTACTTC; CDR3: CASSRQDGETQYF
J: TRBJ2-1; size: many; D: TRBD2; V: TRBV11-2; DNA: TGTGCCAGCAGCTTCACAACTCTAGCGGGAGGGCTCTACAATGAGCAGTTCTTC; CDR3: CASSFTTLAGGLYNEQFF
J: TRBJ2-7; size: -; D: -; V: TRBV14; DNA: TGTGCCAGCAGCCAAGATTTGTTTAGCGGTGGCTCCTACGAGCAGTACTTC; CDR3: CASSQDLFSGGSYEQYF
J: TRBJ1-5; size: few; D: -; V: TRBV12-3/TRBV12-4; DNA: TGTGCCAGCAGTTCAGGGCTCGGTCAGCCCCAGCATTTT; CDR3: CASSSGLGQPQHF
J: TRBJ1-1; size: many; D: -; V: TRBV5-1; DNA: TGCGCCAGCAGCTTGGTCAGTATGAACACTGAAGCTTTCTTT; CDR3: CASSLVSMNTEAFF
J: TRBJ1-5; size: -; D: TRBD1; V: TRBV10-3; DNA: TGTGCCATCAGCGACAGGGAGAATCAGCCCCAGCATTTT; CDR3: CAISDRENQPQHF
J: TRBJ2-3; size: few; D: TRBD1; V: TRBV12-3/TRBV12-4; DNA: TGTGCCAGCAGTTACGGACAGGCCGGATTGGATACGCAGTATTTT; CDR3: CASSYGQAGLDTQYF
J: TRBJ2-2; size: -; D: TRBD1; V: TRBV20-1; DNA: TGCAGTGCTAGAGATCGGGGACAGGGAGGGGACACCGGGGAGCTGTTTTTT; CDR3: CSARDRGQGGDTGELFF
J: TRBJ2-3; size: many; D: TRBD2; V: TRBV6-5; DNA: TGTGCCAGCAGTTTAACGGGGGGTGGGGGTGCAGATACGCAGTATTTT; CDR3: CASSLTGGGGADTQYF
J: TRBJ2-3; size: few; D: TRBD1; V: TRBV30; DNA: TGTGCCTCTACGGGACAGGGTACCACAGATACGCAGTATTTT; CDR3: CASTGQGTTDTQYF
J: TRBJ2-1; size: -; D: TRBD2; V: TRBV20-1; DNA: TGCAGTGCTAGAGAGGCGGGAGGGCCGTACCAAATGCAGTTCTTC; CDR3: CSAREAGGPYQMQFF
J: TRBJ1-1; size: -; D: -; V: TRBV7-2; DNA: TGTGCCAGCAGCGCCACCCCAGGACCGCGTCTCACTGAAGCTTTCTTT; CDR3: CASSATPGPRLTEAFF
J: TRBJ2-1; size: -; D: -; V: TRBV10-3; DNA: TGTGCCATCAGTAGCTCGGCCTACAATGAGCAGTTCTTC; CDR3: CAISSSAYNEQFF
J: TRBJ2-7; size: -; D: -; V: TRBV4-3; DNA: TGCGCCAGCAGCCAAGATGGGGGTGGCGAGCAGTACTTC; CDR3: CASSQDGGGEQYF
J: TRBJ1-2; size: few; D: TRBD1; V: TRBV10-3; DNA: TGTGCCATCAGTGAGTCGCCGGGACAGGATCGGGGCTACACCTTC; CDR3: CAISESPGQDRGYTF
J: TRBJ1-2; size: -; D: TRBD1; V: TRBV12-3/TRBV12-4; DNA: TGTGCCAGCAGTGGGGGACAGTATGGCTACACCTTC; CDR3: CASSGGQYGYTF